This entry concerns a single T cell receptor (beta chain). There is no known antigen for this receptor. Within one base of it there is no much larger clone, and no base qualities were kept. CDR1 and CDR2 (SGHVS, FNYEAQ) derive from the germline V gene. Spanning cysteine to phenylalanine, the CDR3 consists of 15 amino acids. The DNA shown is the 45-base CDR3, in frame from base 1. Clipping removes 2 bases from V and 2 bases from J, with 6 as the unmatched junction base count. The library was produced with the immunoSEQ multiplex PCR assay. In the authors' own workflow: During preprocessing, nonproductive sequences were discarded, as were any CDR3s that did not begin with C, did not end with F or W, or were shorter than 7 amino acids. Antigen-specific clonotypes were called with the MANAFEST web app on the basis of expansion relative to the reference and to other culture wells. To be counted as positive, a clone had to show significant expansion compared with the reference culture, at an FDR below 0.05, in 2 of 3 replicate wells. A further requirement for positive clones was significant expansion compared with all other tandem wells, along with an odds ratio above 5. After three terminal residues were trimmed from each end, CDR3 homology was quantified as pairwise Levenshtein distance using the stringdist R package. Here the immuneACCESS table is served through TCRdb, limited to in-frame sequences with V and J called. Missing clones are a known gap in these copies; in checked studies unresolved V genes cover under half, and the rest lacks a known reason. V and J calls and clone size are those listed in that table; D and trimming were worked out from the DNA. This sample is represented by over 20,000 clones; less than 75% of them were singletons. The top ten constitute roughly 18% of the sample.

This sample was taken from a study of CD4 T cells in relation to SARS-CoV-2 and coronaviruses (dated by TCRdb to about 2021). Some background on the complete study: In the ViraFEST assay, PBMCs were cultured with antigen for about 11 days, after which TCR beta CDR3s were sequenced to identify clonal expansions specific to the antigen. The Adaptive Biotechnologies TCR-sequencing kit was used for samples from a few pre-COVID donors and for the naive versus memory experiments, whereas the other data were Illumina-based. An HIV-1 Nef peptide pool or a culture without peptide was used as the negative reference condition. Patient-derived lymphoblastoid cell lines were used to map the HLA restriction of shared crossreactive spike epitopes. The study assessed, at the TCR clonotype level, memory CD4+ T cell crossreactivity between SARS-CoV-2 and common cold coronavirus spike proteins. Expansion assays from other donors in the study were sequenced with a different, Illumina-based TCR-beta assay. Study-wide conclusions, independent of this receptor: No donor contributed both pre-pandemic and post-infection samples, which limited tracing the source of pre-existing responses. Crossreactive clones showed significantly weaker SARS-CoV-2-driven expansion than monoreactive clones, consistent with antigenic imprinting. Crossreactivity analysis was centred on spike protein, so crossreactivity against other viral proteins was not assessed. Approximately 60% of donors had memory CD4+ clonotypes that crossrecognized SARS-CoV-2 and at least one common cold coronavirus spike. The study was constrained by small numbers of patients and of tested TCRs.

CD4+ T cells from unexposed donors were collected before the COVID-19 pandemic (2011-2018). After roughly 11 days of culture, CD4+ T cells were isolated with the EasySep CD4+ T cell isolation kit. Unexposed donor CD4+ T cells were tested for reactivity to SARS-CoV-2 S and N and four common cold coronavirus spike pools, as cell number allowed. Two million PBMCs per well were cultured in IMDM with about 5% human AB serum and 8.5 to 10 IU/ml IL-2. Half of the culture medium was replaced with fresh IL-2-containing medium on days 3 and 7. Triplicate replicate wells were generally used for each peptide culture condition. The leukapheresis product used for the unexposed donors was purchased from a commercial source. Ficoll-Paque PLUS gradient centrifugation was used to isolate PBMCs from leukapheresis product or whole blood. PBMCs were either used fresh in the expansion assay or cryopreserved at -140 degrees C. The QIAamp Micro DNA Kit was used to extract genomic DNA from the CD4+ T cells.

This receptor was identified in a human donor in good health. The sample was CD4+ T cells from PBMCs, cultured in vitro. The rearranged chain carries TRBV7-6 and TRBJ2-7, and 7 bases in between align with TRBD1. The CDR3 protein is CASSLNQGVTYEQYF. The sequenced DNA is TGTGCCAGCAGCTTAAACCAGGGGGTCACCTACGAGCAGTACTTC.